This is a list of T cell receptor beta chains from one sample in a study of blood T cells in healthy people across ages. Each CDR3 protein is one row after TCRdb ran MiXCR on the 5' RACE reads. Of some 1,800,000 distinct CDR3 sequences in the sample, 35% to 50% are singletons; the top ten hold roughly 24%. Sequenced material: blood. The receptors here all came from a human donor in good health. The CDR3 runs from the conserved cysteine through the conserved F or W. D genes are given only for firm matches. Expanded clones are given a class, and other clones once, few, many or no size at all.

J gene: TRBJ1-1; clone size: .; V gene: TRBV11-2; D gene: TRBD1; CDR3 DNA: TGTGCCAGCAGGCCCCTAACAGGGGGAGTGAACACTGAAGCTTTCTTT; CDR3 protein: CASRPLTGGVNTEAFF
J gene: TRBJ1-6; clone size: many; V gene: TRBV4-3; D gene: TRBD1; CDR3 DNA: TGCGCCAGCAGCCAAAGAGGGGGCGTTTCACCCCTCCACTTT; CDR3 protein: CASSQRGGVSPLHF
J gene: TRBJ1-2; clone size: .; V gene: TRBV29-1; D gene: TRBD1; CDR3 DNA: TGCAGCGTTGAAGATCAGGACAGGGGGAGAGACACCTTC; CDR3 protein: CSVEDQDRGRDTF
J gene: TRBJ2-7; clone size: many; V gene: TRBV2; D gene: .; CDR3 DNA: TGTGCCACCAAGGCCGGGACACAACTTTACGAGCAGTACTTC; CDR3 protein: CATKAGTQLYEQYF
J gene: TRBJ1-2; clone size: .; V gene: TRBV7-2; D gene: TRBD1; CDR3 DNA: TGTGCCAGCAGATCCGGACAGGAAGGCTATGGCTACACCTTC; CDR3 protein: CASRSGQEGYGYTF
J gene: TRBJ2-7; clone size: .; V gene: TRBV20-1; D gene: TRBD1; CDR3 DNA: TGCAGTGCTACACACCGGGACAGATACTCCTACGAGCAGTACTTC; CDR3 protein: CSATHRDRYSYEQYF
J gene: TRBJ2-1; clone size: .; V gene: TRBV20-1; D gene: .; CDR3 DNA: TGCAGTGCTAGAGATTCGTATAGAGCTACAGGGATCGACAATGAGCAGTTCTTC; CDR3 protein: CSARDSYRATGIDNEQFF
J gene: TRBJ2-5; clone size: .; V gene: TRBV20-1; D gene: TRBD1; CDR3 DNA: TGCAGTGCTAGAGATGGAGGGACAGGGGGAGAGACCCAGTACTTC; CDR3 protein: CSARDGGTGGETQYF
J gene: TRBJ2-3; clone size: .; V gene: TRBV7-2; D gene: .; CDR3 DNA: TGTGCCAGCAGCTTAGATACGGCTAGCACAGATACGCAGTATTTT; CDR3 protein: CASSLDTASTDTQYF
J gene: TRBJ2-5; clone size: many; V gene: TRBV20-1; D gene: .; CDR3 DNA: TGCAGTGCTGCGCTCGAGGAGACCCAGTACTTC; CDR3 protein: CSAALEETQYF
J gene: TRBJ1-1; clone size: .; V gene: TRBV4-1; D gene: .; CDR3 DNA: TGCGCCAGCAGCCAAGTAGGCCTCGGGGGGACTGAAGCTTTCTTT; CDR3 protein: CASSQVGLGGTEAFF
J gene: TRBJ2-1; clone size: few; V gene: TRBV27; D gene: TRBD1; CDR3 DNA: TGTGCCAGCAGTTTAGAGTCCGGACAGGGTTTCTCCTACAATGAGCAGTTCTTC; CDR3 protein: CASSLESGQGFSYNEQFF
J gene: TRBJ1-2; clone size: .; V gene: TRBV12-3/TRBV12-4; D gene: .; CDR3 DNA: TGTGCCAGCAGCCCTAAAGGAGAACTCTATGGCTACACCTTC; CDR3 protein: CASSPKGELYGYTF
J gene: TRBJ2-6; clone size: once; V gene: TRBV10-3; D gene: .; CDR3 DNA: TGTGCCATCGGGACTGGGGCCAACGTCCTGACTTTC; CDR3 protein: CAIGTGANVLTF
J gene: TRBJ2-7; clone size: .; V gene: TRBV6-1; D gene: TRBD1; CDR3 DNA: TGTGCCACGCAAAAGACAGGGTCCTACGAGCAGTACTTC; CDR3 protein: CATQKTGSYEQYF
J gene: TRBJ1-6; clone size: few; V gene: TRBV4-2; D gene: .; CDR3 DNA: TGTGCCAGCGCTCGACCCCACGGCAGCACACCCCTCCACTTT; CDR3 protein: CASARPHGSTPLHF
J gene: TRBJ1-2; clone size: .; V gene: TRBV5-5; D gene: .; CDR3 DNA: TGTGCCAGCAGCTTTCGTGGGGGATTCAACAATGACTACACCTTC; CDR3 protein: CASSFRGGFNNDYTF
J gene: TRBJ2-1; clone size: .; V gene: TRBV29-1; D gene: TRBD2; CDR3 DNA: TGCAGCGTTGAATGGGGCGGGGGGGCCTCCTACAATGAGCAGTTCTTC; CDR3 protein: CSVEWGGGASYNEQFF
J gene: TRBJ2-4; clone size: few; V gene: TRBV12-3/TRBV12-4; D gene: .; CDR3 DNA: TGTGCCAGCAGTCACCCGGAGAGCCAACTAAGGAACATTCAGTACTTC; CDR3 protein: CASSHPESQLRNIQYF
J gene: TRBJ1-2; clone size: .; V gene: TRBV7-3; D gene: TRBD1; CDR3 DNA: TGTGCCAGCAGCTTTACAGGGGGCGCTTCGCCCTATGGCTACACCTTC; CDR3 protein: CASSFTGGASPYGYTF
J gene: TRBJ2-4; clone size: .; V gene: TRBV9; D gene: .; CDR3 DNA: TGTGCCAGCAGCGCAGAACAGGGCGATGAGCAGTACTTC; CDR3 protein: CASSAEQGDEQYF
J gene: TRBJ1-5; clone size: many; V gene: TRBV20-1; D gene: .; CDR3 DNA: TGCAGTGCTAGACAGGGCAATCAGCCCCAGCATTTT; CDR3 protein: CSARQGNQPQHF
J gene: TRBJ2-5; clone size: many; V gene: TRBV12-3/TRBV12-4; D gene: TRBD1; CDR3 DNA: TGTGCCAGCAGGACAGGGGAGACCCAGTACTTC; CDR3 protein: CASRTGETQYF
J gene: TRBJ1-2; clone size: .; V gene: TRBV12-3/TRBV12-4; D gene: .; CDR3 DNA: TGTGCCAGCAGTTCCCGTGGGTCCGGGCGGGACTATGGCTACACCTTC; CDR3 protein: CASSSRGSGRDYGYTF
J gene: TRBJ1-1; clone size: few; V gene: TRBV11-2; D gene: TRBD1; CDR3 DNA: TGTGCCAGCAGCACCAGACAGGGAGTGAACACTGAAGCTTTCTTT; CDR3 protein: CASSTRQGVNTEAFF
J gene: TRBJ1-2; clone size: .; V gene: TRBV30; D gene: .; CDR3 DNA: TGTGCCTGGAGTGTAGCACAAGGTTGGGGCTACACCTTC; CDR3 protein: CAWSVAQGWGYTF
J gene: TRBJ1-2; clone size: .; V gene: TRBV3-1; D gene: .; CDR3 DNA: TGTGCCAGCAGCCCGGATCCTCAACTCTATGGCTACACCTTC; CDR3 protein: CASSPDPQLYGYTF
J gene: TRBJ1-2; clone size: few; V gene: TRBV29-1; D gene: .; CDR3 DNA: TGCAGCGTCGCTCAAGATAGGATGGGAGGCTACACCTTC; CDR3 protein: CSVAQDRMGGYTF
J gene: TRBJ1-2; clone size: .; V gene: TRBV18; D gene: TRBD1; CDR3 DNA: TGTGCCAGCTCCCAAGTCACGTATCGGGACAGGGCAGGCTACACCTTC; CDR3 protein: CASSQVTYRDRAGYTF
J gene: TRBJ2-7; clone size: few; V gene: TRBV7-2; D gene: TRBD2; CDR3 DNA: TGTGCCAGCAGCTTACGCCCGAGCAGAGCGGGGGGGCTCCACGAGCAGTACTTC; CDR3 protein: CASSLRPSRAGGLHEQYF